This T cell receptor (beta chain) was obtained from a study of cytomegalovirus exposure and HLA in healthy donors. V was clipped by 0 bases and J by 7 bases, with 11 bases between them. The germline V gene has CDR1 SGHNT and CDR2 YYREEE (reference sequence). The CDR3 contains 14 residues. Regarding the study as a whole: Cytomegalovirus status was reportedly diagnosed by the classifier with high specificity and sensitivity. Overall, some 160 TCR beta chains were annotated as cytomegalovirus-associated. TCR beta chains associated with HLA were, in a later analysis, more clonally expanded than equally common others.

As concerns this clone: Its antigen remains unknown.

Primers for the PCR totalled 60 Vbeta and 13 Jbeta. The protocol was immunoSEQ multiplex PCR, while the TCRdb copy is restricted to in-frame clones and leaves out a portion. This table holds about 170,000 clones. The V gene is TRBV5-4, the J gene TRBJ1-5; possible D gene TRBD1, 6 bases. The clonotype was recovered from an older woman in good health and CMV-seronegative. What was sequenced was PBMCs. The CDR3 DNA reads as TGTGCCAGCAGCTTGGCAGGGGCTGGGCAGCCCCAGCATTTT. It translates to CASSLAGAGQPQHF. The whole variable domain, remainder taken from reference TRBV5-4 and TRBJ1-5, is ETGVTQSPTHLIKTRGQQVTLRCSSQSGHNTVSWYQQALGQGPQFIFQYYREEENGRGNFPPRFSGLQFPNYSSELNVNALELDDSALYLCASSLAGAGQPQHFGDGTRLSIL.